This is a list of T cell receptor beta chains from one sample in a study of CD8 T cells in ankylosing spondylitis. TCRdb reanalysed the 5' RACE reads using MiXCR and keeps one entry per CDR3 protein. The table records a few hundred thousand distinct CDR3 sequences, roughly 12% of them present only once. Material for sequencing was blood, either unsorted or a sorted T cell fraction (not recorded which). These receptors were taken from a male donor with ankylosing spondylitis. CDR3s include the opening cysteine and the closing phenylalanine or tryptophan. The order of the fields is CDR3 DNA, CDR3 protein, J gene, clone size, D gene, V gene. A D gene is named only where the DNA matches it firmly. Only some rows state a clone size, as once, few, many or a class for expanded clones.

CDR3 DNA: TGTGCCAGCAGTGAATATTGGAGTTTGGACGAGCAGTACTTC; CDR3 protein: CASSEYWSLDEQYF; J gene: TRBJ2-7; clone size: few; D gene: .; V gene: TRBV25-1
CDR3 DNA: TGTGCCAGCTCACCACCGACAGGGCCGGCTAACTATGGCTACACCTTC; CDR3 protein: CASSPPTGPANYGYTF; J gene: TRBJ1-2; clone size: .; D gene: TRBD1; V gene: TRBV18
CDR3 DNA: TGTGCCACCAGTGATTCCCGGACAGCCGAGGGCAATCAGCCCCAGCATTTT; CDR3 protein: CATSDSRTAEGNQPQHF; J gene: TRBJ1-5; clone size: few; D gene: .; V gene: TRBV24-1
CDR3 DNA: TGCGCCAGCAGCTTGGTACTAGCGGCGACCGGAGTAGGGAACGAGCAGTACTTC; CDR3 protein: CASSLVLAATGVGNEQYF; J gene: TRBJ2-7; clone size: few; D gene: TRBD2; V gene: TRBV5-1
CDR3 DNA: TGCAGTGCTAGAGACCCAGCTAGCTTGGTGTACGAGCAGTACTTC; CDR3 protein: CSARDPASLVYEQYF; J gene: TRBJ2-7; clone size: few; D gene: .; V gene: TRBV20-1
CDR3 DNA: TGTGCCAGCAACAGCGGGGACACAGATACGCAGTATTTT; CDR3 protein: CASNSGDTDTQYF; J gene: TRBJ2-3; clone size: once; D gene: TRBD2; V gene: TRBV6-1
CDR3 DNA: TGTGCCAGCAGTGGAGGGACAGCCACAGATACGCAGTATTTT; CDR3 protein: CASSGGTATDTQYF; J gene: TRBJ2-3; clone size: few; D gene: TRBD1; V gene: TRBV2
CDR3 DNA: TGTGCCATCAGCCCACAGGGGACCTCTTATGGAAACACCATATATTTT; CDR3 protein: CAISPQGTSYGNTIYF; J gene: TRBJ1-3; clone size: few; D gene: TRBD1; V gene: TRBV10-3
CDR3 DNA: TGTGCCAGCAGTTTAGGAGTTAGCGGCAACATTCAGTACTTC; CDR3 protein: CASSLGVSGNIQYF; J gene: TRBJ2-4; clone size: .; D gene: .; V gene: TRBV12-3/TRBV12-4
CDR3 DNA: TGTGCCAGCTCACCCAGCGGATCACTTTACAATGAGCAGTTCTTC; CDR3 protein: CASSPSGSLYNEQFF; J gene: TRBJ2-1; clone size: many; D gene: .; V gene: TRBV18
CDR3 DNA: TGTGCCAGCAGCATGAACCTCCCTCTGCGGGAGCAAGAGACCCAGTACTTC; CDR3 protein: CASSMNLPLREQETQYF; J gene: TRBJ2-5; clone size: few; D gene: TRBD2; V gene: TRBV3-1
CDR3 DNA: TGCGCCAGCAGCACAGGGACGGCAGAAGAGACCCAGTACTTC; CDR3 protein: CASSTGTAEETQYF; J gene: TRBJ2-5; clone size: few; D gene: .; V gene: TRBV5-1
CDR3 DNA: TGTGCCAGCAGGGCCGGGACTAACGTTGAGCAGTTCTTC; CDR3 protein: CASRAGTNVEQFF; J gene: TRBJ2-1; clone size: few; D gene: TRBD2; V gene: TRBV12-3/TRBV12-4
CDR3 DNA: TGCAGCGCTCGGACAGGTTCAGTGACTGAAGCTTTCTTT; CDR3 protein: CSARTGSVTEAFF; J gene: TRBJ1-1; clone size: few; D gene: TRBD1; V gene: TRBV29-1
CDR3 DNA: TGCGCCAGCAGCAAGAGAGAGGGGGGGAACACTGAAGCTTTCTTT; CDR3 protein: CASSKREGGNTEAFF; J gene: TRBJ1-1; clone size: many; D gene: .; V gene: TRBV5-1
CDR3 DNA: TGTGCCAGTACCAGGACAGGGGGGCTGGGAGAGACCCAGTACTTC; CDR3 protein: CASTRTGGLGETQYF; J gene: TRBJ2-5; clone size: .; D gene: TRBD1; V gene: TRBV19
CDR3 DNA: TGTGCCAGCAGCTTAGCGGACAGGGAGATGAACACTGAAGCTTTCTTT; CDR3 protein: CASSLADREMNTEAFF; J gene: TRBJ1-1; clone size: few; D gene: TRBD1; V gene: TRBV7-9
CDR3 DNA: TGTGCCATCAGTGAGATGGGACTAGCGGGAACCGGGGAGCTGTTTTTT; CDR3 protein: CAISEMGLAGTGELFF; J gene: TRBJ2-2; clone size: few; D gene: TRBD2; V gene: TRBV10-3
CDR3 DNA: TGTGCCACCGATGGGACGTGGCCTGGCACAGATACGCAGTATTTT; CDR3 protein: CATDGTWPGTDTQYF; J gene: TRBJ2-3; clone size: .; D gene: .; V gene: TRBV12-3/TRBV12-4
CDR3 DNA: TGTGCCAGCACCATGAGACAGGGCTTGAAGACCCAGTACTTC; CDR3 protein: CASTMRQGLKTQYF; J gene: TRBJ2-5; clone size: few; D gene: TRBD1; V gene: TRBV3-1
CDR3 DNA: TGTGCCAGCAGTTACCTTGGCACCGCCGATGGCTACACCTTC; CDR3 protein: CASSYLGTADGYTF; J gene: TRBJ1-2; clone size: .; D gene: .; V gene: TRBV6-2/TRBV6-3
CDR3 DNA: TGTGCCAGCAGTTACTACAGGGACTATGGCTACACCTTC; CDR3 protein: CASSYYRDYGYTF; J gene: TRBJ1-2; clone size: few; D gene: .; V gene: TRBV6-2/TRBV6-3
CDR3 DNA: TGCGCCAGCAGTGAGTCTGTGGGGGGAGAGACCCAGTACTTC; CDR3 protein: CASSESVGGETQYF; J gene: TRBJ2-5; clone size: few; D gene: .; V gene: TRBV10-2
CDR3 DNA: TGCAGCGTTGGCAGGGCCGGGATCTCTTCTTACAATGAGCAGTTCTTC; CDR3 protein: CSVGRAGISSYNEQFF; J gene: TRBJ2-1; clone size: few; D gene: .; V gene: TRBV29-1